A selection of T cell receptor beta chains follows, all from one sample in a study of graft-versus-host responses after intestinal transplantation. The antigens for these receptors are not known. Libraries were prepared by immunoSEQ multiplex PCR; TCRdb keeps only in-frame clonotypes and omits some of them. In the table there are just over 95,000 clones, roughly nine tenths of which are singletons. This specimen consisted of unstimulated CD4+ T cells sorted from spleen or lymph node cells, obtained before intestinal transplant. The receptor source for this set is a human donor who received an intestinal transplant. Both conserved end residues are part of each CDR3. D genes are given only for firm matches. For some rows the clone size is stated as once, few or many, or as a class when expanded; others skip it.

v_call,d_call,cdr3_length,clone_size,j_call,cdr3_nt,cdr3_aa
TRBV6-5,.,13,few,TRBJ2-7,TGTGCCAGCAGTTATAGAGGCGGCTACGAGCAGTACTTC,CASSYRGGYEQYF
TRBV30,.,13,.,TRBJ2-2,TGTGCCTGCCCGACAGGTAACACCGGGGAGCTGTTTTTT,CACPTGNTGELFF
TRBV7-9,TRBD1,13,.,TRBJ1-1,TGTGCCAGCAGCCGACAGGGGAACACTGAAGCTTTCTTT,CASSRQGNTEAFF
TRBV6-1,TRBD1,15,.,TRBJ1-1,TGTGCCAGCAAATTGGACAGGGCATTGAACACTGAAGCTTTCTTT,CASKLDRALNTEAFF
TRBV25-1,TRBD2,15,.,TRBJ2-5,TGTGCCAGCAGTGAATTTGGGGGAGGGCGGGAGACCCAGTACTTC,CASSEFGGGRETQYF
TRBV10-3,.,15,.,TRBJ1-5,TGTGCCATCAGTGAGGGCCGACAGATCAATCAGCCCCAGCATTTT,CAISEGRQINQPQHF
TRBV6-5,.,16,.,TRBJ2-6,TGTGCCAGCAGTTACTCGAAGGGGGTTGGGGCCAACGTCCTGACTTTC,CASSYSKGVGANVLTF
TRBV5-4,.,14,.,TRBJ1-5,TGTGCCAGCAGCTTACTTCATAGCAATCAGCCCCAGCATTTT,CASSLLHSNQPQHF
TRBV30,.,15,.,TRBJ1-1,TGTGCCTGGATTAAACCTGGGGGGAAGAACACTGAAGCTTTCTTT,CAWIKPGGKNTEAFF
TRBV19,.,15,.,TRBJ1-5,TGTGCCAGTAAGGGGTCCAACCCTAGCAATCAGCCCCAGCATTTT,CASKGSNPSNQPQHF
TRBV4-2,TRBD2,19,.,TRBJ2-3,TGTGCCAGCAGCCAAGGGGGGCTAGCGGGAGGTTTCGGGCCAGATACGCAGTATTTT,CASSQGGLAGGFGPDTQYF
TRBV18,TRBD1,16,.,TRBJ2-2,TGTGCCAGCTCACCGCGGACAGGGGCGAACACCGGGGAGCTGTTTTTT,CASSPRTGANTGELFF
TRBV28,TRBD1,15,.,TRBJ1-5,TGTGCCAGCAGTCCCCCAGGGGGGATGAATCAGCCCCAGCATTTT,CASSPPGGMNQPQHF
TRBV5-1,.,15,.,TRBJ2-1,TGCGCCAGCAGCTTGAGAGGAGATCCTTACAATGAGCAGTTCTTC,CASSLRGDPYNEQFF
TRBV14,TRBD1,16,.,TRBJ1-2,TGTGCCAGCAGCCTTCTACCGGGACAGGGAATCCATGGCTACACCTTC,CASSLLPGQGIHGYTF
TRBV9,.,14,once,TRBJ2-3,TGTGCCAGCAGCCCCACTGCGGGGACAGATACGCAGTATTTT,CASSPTAGTDTQYF
TRBV4-3,.,13,.,TRBJ2-1,TGCGCCAGCAGCGTTCGGTTGGGCTATGAGCAGTTCTTC,CASSVRLGYEQFF
TRBV19,TRBD1,15,.,TRBJ2-7,TGTGCCAGTAGTACAAAAGGACAGGGGCTCTACGAGCAGTACTTC,CASSTKGQGLYEQYF
TRBV5-1,TRBD1,15,.,TRBJ1-4,TGCGCCAGCAGCCATTTCGGGACAGGGGAGGAAAAACTGTTTTTT,CASSHFGTGEEKLFF
TRBV6-1,TRBD2,13,.,TRBJ2-3,TGTGCCAGCAGTGAAGCGCGGGGGGATACGCAGTATTTT,CASSEARGDTQYF
TRBV4-2,.,17,.,TRBJ1-5,TGTGCCAGCAGCCAAGAACTTCAGCGGGGCAGCAATCAGCCCCAGCATTTT,CASSQELQRGSNQPQHF
TRBV19,TRBD1,17,few,TRBJ2-6,TGTGCGGTTGGGGGACAGGGGTCGGCTTCTGGGGCCAACGTCCTGACTTTC,CAVGGQGSASGANVLTF
TRBV9,TRBD1,15,.,TRBJ2-7,TGTGCCAGCAGCGTGGGGACAGGGGGGTCCTACGAGCAGTACTTC,CASSVGTGGSYEQYF